The present TCR beta chain was sequenced within a study of T cell changes during pregnancy in multiple sclerosis. CDR3 length: 15 amino acids. Germline CDR1 reads SGHNT; CDR2 reads YYREEE (reference sequence). V lost 0 bases and J lost 7, with 13 bases in between. This clone was detected once. The method was immunoSEQ multiplex PCR; TCRdb's version includes in-frame clones alone and lacks a portion of them. Counted here are 65,000 to 85,000 clones, approximately 87% occurring once; the ten biggest clones make up more than 8%. The rearrangement joins TRBV5-4 to TRBJ2-2; tentatively, D is TRBD1 (5 bases). Specimen: peripheral blood, collected after pregnancy. The clonotype originates from a female donor in good health, enrolled as a control in a pregnancy study. The CDR3 region is CASSLDRTQGGELFF. In DNA, the CDR3 is TGTGCCAGCAGCTTGGATAGGACCCAGGGCGGGGAGCTGTTTTTT.